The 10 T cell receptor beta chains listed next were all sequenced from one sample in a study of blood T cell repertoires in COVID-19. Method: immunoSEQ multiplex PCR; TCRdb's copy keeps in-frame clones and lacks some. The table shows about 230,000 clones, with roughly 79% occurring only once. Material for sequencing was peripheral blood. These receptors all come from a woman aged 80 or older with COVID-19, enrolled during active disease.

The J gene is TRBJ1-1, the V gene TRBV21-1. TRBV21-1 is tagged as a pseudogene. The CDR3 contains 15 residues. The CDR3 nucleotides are TGTGCCAGCAGCAATATTGAGGCTATGAACACTGAAGCTTTCTTT. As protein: CASSNIEAMNTEAFF.

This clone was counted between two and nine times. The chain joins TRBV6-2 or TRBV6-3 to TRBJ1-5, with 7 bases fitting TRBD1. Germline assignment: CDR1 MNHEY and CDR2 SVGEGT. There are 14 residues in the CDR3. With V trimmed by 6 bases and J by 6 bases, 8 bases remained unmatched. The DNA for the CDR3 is TGTGCCAGCAGCCAAACAGGGGTGGGTCAGCCCCAGCATTTT. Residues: CASSQTGVGQPQHF.

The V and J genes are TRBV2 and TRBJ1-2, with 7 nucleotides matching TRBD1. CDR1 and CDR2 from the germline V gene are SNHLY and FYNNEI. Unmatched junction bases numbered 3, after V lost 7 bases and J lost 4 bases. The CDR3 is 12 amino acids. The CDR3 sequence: CASKQGLYGYTF. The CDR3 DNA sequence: TGTGCCAGCAAACAGGGGCTCTATGGCTACACCTTC.

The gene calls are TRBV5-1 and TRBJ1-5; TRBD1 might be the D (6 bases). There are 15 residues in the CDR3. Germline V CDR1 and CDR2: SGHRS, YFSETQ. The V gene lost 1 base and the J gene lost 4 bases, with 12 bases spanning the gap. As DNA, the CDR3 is TGCGCCAGCAGCTTGACCGGGACACAGAATCAGCCCCAGCATTTT. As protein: CASSLTGTQNQPQHF.

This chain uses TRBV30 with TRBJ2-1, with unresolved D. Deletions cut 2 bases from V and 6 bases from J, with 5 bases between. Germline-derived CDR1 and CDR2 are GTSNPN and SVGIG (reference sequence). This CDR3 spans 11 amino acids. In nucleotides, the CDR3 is TGTGCCTGGAGTCCCAGCAATGAGCAGTTCTTC. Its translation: CAWSPSNEQFF.

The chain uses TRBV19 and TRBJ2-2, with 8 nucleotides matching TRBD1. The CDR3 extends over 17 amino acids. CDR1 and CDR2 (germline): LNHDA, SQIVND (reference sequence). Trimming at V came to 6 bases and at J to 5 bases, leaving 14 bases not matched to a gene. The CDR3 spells CASRTGQASGDTGELFF. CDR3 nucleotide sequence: TGTGCCAGTAGGACGGGACAGGCCTCCGGTGATACCGGGGAGCTGTTTTTT.

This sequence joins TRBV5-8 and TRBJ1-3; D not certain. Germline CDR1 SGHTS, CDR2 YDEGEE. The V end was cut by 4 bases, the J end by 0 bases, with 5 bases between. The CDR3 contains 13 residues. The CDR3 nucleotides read TGTGCCAGCAGCCGGTCCTCTGGAAACACCATATATTTT. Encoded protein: CASSRSSGNTIYF.

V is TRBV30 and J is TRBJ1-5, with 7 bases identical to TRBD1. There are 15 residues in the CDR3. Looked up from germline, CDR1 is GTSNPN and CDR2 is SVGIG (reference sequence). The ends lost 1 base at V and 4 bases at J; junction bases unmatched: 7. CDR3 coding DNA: TGTGCCTGGAGTGCACAGGGGCTGTTAAATCAGCCCCAGCATTTT. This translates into CAWSAQGLLNQPQHF. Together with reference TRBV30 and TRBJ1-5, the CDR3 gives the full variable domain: SQTIHQWPATLVQPVGSPLSLECTVEGTSNPNLYWYRQAAGRGLQLLFYSVGIGQISSEVPQNLSASRPQDRQFILSSKKLLLSDSGFYLCAWSAQGLLNQPQHFGDGTRLSIL.

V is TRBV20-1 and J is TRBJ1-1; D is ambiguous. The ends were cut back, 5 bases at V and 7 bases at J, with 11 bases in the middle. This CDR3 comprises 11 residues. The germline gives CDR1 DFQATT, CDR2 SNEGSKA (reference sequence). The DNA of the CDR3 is TGCAGTGCTCCCTCCTTTAATGAAGCTTTCTTT. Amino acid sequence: CSAPSFNEAFF.

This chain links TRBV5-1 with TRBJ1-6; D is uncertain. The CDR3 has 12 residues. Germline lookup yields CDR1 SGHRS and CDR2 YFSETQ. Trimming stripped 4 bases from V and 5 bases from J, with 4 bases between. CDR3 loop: CASSLDNSPLHF. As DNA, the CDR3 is TGCGCCAGCAGCCTAGATAATTCACCCCTCCACTTT.